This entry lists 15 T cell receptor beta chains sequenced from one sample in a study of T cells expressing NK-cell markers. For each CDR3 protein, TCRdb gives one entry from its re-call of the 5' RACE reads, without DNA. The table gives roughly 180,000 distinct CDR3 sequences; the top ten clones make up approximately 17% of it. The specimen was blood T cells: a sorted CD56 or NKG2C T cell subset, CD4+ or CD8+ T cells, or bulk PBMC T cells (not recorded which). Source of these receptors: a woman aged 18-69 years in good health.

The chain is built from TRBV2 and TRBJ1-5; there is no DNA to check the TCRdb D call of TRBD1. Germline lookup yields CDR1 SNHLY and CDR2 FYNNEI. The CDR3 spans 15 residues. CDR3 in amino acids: CATGITKVGGQPQHF.

CDR3 in amino acids: CASSQTSGGNTGELFF. The J gene is TRBJ2-2, the V gene TRBV6-2 or TRBV6-3; TCRdb proposes TRBD2, but this gene call is untestable without DNA. Germline CDR1 is MNHEY and CDR2 is SVGEGT. CDR3 length: 16 amino acids.

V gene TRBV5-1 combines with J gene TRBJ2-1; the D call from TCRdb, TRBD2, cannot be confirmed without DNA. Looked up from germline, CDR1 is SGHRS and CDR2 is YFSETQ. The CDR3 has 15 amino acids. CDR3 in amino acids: CASRPTSGTYNEQFF.

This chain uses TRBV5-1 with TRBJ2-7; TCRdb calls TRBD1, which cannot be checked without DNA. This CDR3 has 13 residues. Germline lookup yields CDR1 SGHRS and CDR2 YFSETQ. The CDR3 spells CASSRGTGYEQYF.

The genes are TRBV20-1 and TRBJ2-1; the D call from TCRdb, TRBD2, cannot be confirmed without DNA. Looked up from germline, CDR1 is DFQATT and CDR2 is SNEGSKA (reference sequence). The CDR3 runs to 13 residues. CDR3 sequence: CSASGANNKEQFF.

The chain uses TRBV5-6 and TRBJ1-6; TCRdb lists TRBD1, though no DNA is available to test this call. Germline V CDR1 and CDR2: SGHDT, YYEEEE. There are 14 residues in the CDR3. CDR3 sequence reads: CASRPRGGNSPLHF. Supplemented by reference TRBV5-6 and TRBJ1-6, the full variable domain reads DAGVTQSPTHLIKTRGQQVTLRCSPKSGHDTVSWYQQALGQGPQFIFQYYEEEERQRGNFPDRFSGHQFPNYSSELNVNALLLGDSALYLCASRPRGGNSPLHFGNGTRLTVT.

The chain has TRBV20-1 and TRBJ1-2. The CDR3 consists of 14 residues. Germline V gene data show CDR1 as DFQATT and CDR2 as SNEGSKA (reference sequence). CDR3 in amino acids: CSARDVSSAYGYTF.

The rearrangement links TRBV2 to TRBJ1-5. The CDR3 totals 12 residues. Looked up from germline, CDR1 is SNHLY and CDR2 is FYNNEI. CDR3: CASSVLVQPQHF.

This CDR3 reads CASSIGMNTEAFF. This rearrangement joins TRBV19 to TRBJ1-1. The CDR3 sequence is 13 residues long. Germline V CDR1 and CDR2: LNHDA, SQIVND (reference sequence).

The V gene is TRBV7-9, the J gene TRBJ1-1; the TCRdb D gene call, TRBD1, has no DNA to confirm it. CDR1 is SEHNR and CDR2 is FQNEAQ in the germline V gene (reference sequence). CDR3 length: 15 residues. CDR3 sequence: CASTNAQGAWTEAFF.

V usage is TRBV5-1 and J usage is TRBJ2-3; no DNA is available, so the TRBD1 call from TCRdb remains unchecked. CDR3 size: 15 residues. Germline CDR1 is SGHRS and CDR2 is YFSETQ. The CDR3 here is CACRHDGGYTDTQYF.

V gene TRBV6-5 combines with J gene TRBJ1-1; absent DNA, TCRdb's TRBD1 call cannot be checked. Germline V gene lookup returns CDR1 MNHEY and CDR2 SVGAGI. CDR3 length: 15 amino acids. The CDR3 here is CASSYSTGGDTEAFF.

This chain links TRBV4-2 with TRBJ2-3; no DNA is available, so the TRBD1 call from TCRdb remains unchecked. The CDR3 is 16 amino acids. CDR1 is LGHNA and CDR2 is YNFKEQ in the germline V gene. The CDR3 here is CASSQDSGLAADTQYF.

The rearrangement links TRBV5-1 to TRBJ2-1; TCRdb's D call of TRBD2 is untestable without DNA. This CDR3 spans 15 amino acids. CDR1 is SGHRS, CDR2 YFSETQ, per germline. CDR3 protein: CASSRIAGGPHEQFF.

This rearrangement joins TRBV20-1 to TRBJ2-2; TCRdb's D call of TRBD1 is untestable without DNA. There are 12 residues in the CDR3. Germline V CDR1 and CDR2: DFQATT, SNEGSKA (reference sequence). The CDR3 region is CSALDPAGELFF.